This is a list of T cell receptor beta chains from one sample in a study of blood T cells in healthy people across ages. TCRdb called the 5' RACE reads again in MiXCR, with one record for every CDR3 protein. The sample lists just under 550,000 distinct CDR3 sequences, under 30% occurring once. These data were also reused for a study on T cells of mothers and their children.

Sequenced material: blood. These receptors were obtained from a boy under 18 in good health. The CDR3 runs from the conserved cysteine through the conserved F or W. Each record gives: D gene, V gene, J gene, CDR3 length, clone size, CDR3 DNA, CDR3 protein. D genes are given only for firm matches. Rows give clone size only sometimes, using once, few, many, or a class for an expanded clone.

-	TRBV9	TRBJ2-7	14	few	TGTGCCAGCAGCGCCCCTGACAGCTCCTACGAGCAGTACTTC	CASSAPDSSYEQYF
-	TRBV29-1	TRBJ1-1	14	many	TGCAGCGTTGAATGGTTGGGAGAAAACACTGAAGCTTTCTTT	CSVEWLGENTEAFF
-	TRBV6-1	TRBJ2-3	14	-	TGTGCCAGCAGGAAAGGGGTTGGGACAGATACGCAGTATTTT	CASRKGVGTDTQYF
-	TRBV3-1	TRBJ2-4	16	-	TGTGCCAGCAGCCAAGTGGCAGAGCTCGCCAAAAACATTCAGTACTTC	CASSQVAELAKNIQYF
TRBD1	TRBV6-6	TRBJ1-4	16	-	TGTGCCAGCAGTTACTCCCCTACAGGGGGTGCTAAAAAACTGTTTTTT	CASSYSPTGGAKKLFF
-	TRBV14	TRBJ2-5	13	-	TGTGCCAGCAGCTTTCCGGGGGAAGAGACCCAGTACTTC	CASSFPGEETQYF
TRBD1	TRBV20-1	TRBJ1-1	14	few	TGCAGTGCTAACCGACAGGGTTCGTCCACTGAAGCTTTCTTT	CSANRQGSSTEAFF
-	TRBV28	TRBJ1-4	14	-	TGTGCCAGCAGTTCTGGGGAAGTTAACGAAAAACTGTTTTTT	CASSSGEVNEKLFF
-	TRBV29-1	TRBJ2-2	14	-	TGCAGCGTTGAGTTCCCCCTGAACACCGGGGAGCTGTTTTTT	CSVEFPLNTGELFF
-	TRBV25-1	TRBJ1-2	14	few	TGTGCCAGCAGTGATGACAGGTCCCCCTATGGCTACACCTTC	CASSDDRSPYGYTF
-	TRBV25-1	TRBJ1-2	13	-	TGTGCCAGCAGTGCCTTGGGGTACTATGGCTACACCTTC	CASSALGYYGYTF
-	TRBV24-1	TRBJ1-1	13	few	TGTGCCACCAGTGATTACGCAGGGAGCGAAGCTTTCTTT	CATSDYAGSEAFF
TRBD2	TRBV29-1	TRBJ2-7	13	-	TGCAGCGTTGCTATAGCGGGGGGATACGAGCAGTACTTC	CSVAIAGGYEQYF
TRBD1	TRBV18	TRBJ2-5	16	-	TGTGCCAGCTCACCAATTGACGCAGGGGGTAGAGAGACCCAGTACTTC	CASSPIDAGGRETQYF
TRBD2	TRBV28	TRBJ2-5	13	-	TGTGCCAGCACGGGACTAGCTAAAGAGACCCAGTACTTC	CASTGLAKETQYF
-	TRBV20-1	TRBJ1-1	12	-	TGCAGTGCTTGGGACATTAACACTGAAGCTTTCTTT	CSAWDINTEAFF
-	TRBV7-8	TRBJ1-1	13	few	TGTGCCAGCAGCCAAGGACCCGTTGCTGAAGCTTTCTTT	CASSQGPVAEAFF
TRBD2	TRBV11-3	TRBJ2-1	14	few	TGTGCCAGCAGCTTAGTGGCTAGCGGGGGTGAGCAGTTCTTC	CASSLVASGGEQFF
-	TRBV20-1	TRBJ2-7	13	-	TGCAGTGCGCAATCGAGGCTAGGCTACGAGCAGTACTTC	CSAQSRLGYEQYF
-	TRBV7-9	TRBJ2-1	16	many	TGTGCCAGCAGCTTAGAAGAAAGGGGACGCTCCAATGAGCAGTTCTTC	CASSLEERGRSNEQFF
-	TRBV6-1	TRBJ2-7	16	-	TGTGCCAGCACCCCCAAGGTAGGGGGGAATTTTTACGAGCAGTACTTC	CASTPKVGGNFYEQYF
-	TRBV29-1	TRBJ1-2	11	-	TGCAGCGTTGTATTAAGGGCGGGCTACACCTTC	CSVVLRAGYTF
-	TRBV28	TRBJ2-3	15	-	TGTGCCAGCAGGAGTAGGGACAGCGGGACAGATACGCAGTATTTT	CASRSRDSGTDTQYF
-	TRBV24-1	TRBJ2-1	12	-	TGTGCCACCGCGACAGGTTACAATGAGCAGTTCTTC	CATATGYNEQFF
TRBD1	TRBV11-2	TRBJ2-7	13	-	TGTGCCAGCAGCCAGACAGGGATCTACGAGCAGTACTTC	CASSQTGIYEQYF
TRBD2	TRBV20-1	TRBJ2-2	17	few	TGCAGTGCTAGAGACCGGCTAGCGGGAGGGTACACCGGGGAGCTGTTTTTT	CSARDRLAGGYTGELFF
TRBD2	TRBV15	TRBJ2-3	16	-	TGTGCCACCAGCAGGGGACTAGCGGGGGAGGGAGATACGCAGTATTTT	CATSRGLAGEGDTQYF
-	TRBV28	TRBJ2-7	15	few	TGTGCCAGCAGTCCTACCACCGGGACTGGCTACGAGCAGTACTTC	CASSPTTGTGYEQYF
TRBD1	TRBV27	TRBJ2-3	14	-	TGTGCCAGCAGTTCAATTCCAGGGGGACCTACGCAGTATTTT	CASSSIPGGPTQYF
TRBD1	TRBV7-8	TRBJ1-6	14	-	TGTGCCAGCAGCCCCGGACTACAGGGGTCACCCCTCCACTTT	CASSPGLQGSPLHF
TRBD2	TRBV18	TRBJ2-1	17	few	TGTGCCAGCTCACCGAGGATACAGCGGGACTCCTACAATGAGCAGTTCTTC	CASSPRIQRDSYNEQFF
TRBD1	TRBV4-1	TRBJ1-2	15	-	TGCGCCAGCAGCCTAGGACAGGGGGATAACTATGGCTACACCTTC	CASSLGQGDNYGYTF
-	TRBV27	TRBJ1-2	14	-	TGTGCCAGCCGACCCGGGAGTATTTGGTATGGCTACACCTTC	CASRPGSIWYGYTF
-	TRBV24-1	TRBJ1-1	15	-	TGTGCCACCAGTGATCCCCGGGCAGGCAGTAATATGGCTTTCTTT	CATSDPRAGSNMAFF
-	TRBV20-1	TRBJ2-5	14	once	TGCAGTGCGGCCCGCCAGGACCCTCAAGAGACCCAGTACTTC	CSAARQDPQETQYF
TRBD2	TRBV7-2	TRBJ2-2	15	-	TGTGCCAGCAGCCCGGGGGGGAGGGGCACCGGGGAGCTGTTTTTT	CASSPGGRGTGELFF
-	TRBV29-1	TRBJ2-7	13	-	TGCAGCGTTGGGGCGTTTAGCTCCTACGAGCAGTACTTC	CSVGAFSSYEQYF
TRBD2	TRBV4-2	TRBJ2-7	19	-	TGTGCCAGCAGCCAAGATCGACTAGGGACTAGCGGGGTAGCCTACGAGCAGTACTTC	CASSQDRLGTSGVAYEQYF
TRBD2	TRBV10-3	TRBJ2-3	17	-	TGTGCCATCAGTGACTCCGGACTAGCGGGAGGAATAGATACGCAGTATTTT	CAISDSGLAGGIDTQYF
-	TRBV5-5	TRBJ2-7	15	-	TGTGCCAGCGTATCGATATTTTGGGGGGCCGACGAGCAGTACTTC	CASVSIFWGADEQYF
-	TRBV18	TRBJ2-3	16	-	TGTGCCAGCTCACGCTCGAGAGGGGTTGGCACAGATACGCAGTATTTT	CASSRSRGVGTDTQYF
-	TRBV29-1	TRBJ1-1	13	few	TGCAGCGTTGGACTACAGTTGAACACTGAAGCTTTCTTT	CSVGLQLNTEAFF
-	TRBV29-1	TRBJ1-1	13	once	TGCAGCGTTACGGGACACTTGAACACTGAAGCTTTCTTT	CSVTGHLNTEAFF
-	TRBV20-1	TRBJ2-3	12	-	TGCAGTGCCAGAAGTAGGTCCGATACGCAGTATTTT	CSARSRSDTQYF